The T cell receptor (beta chain) described here comes from a study of identical twins' blood T cells. The CDR3 consists of 17 residues. CDR1 is SQVTM and CDR2 is ANQGSEA in the germline V gene. The junction had 17 bases not matched to a gene; V was cut back by 6 bases and J by 1 base. Donors were six healthy women in three monozygous twin pairs. Only a few counts were recorded for this clonotype. TCRdb reanalysed the 5' RACE reads using MiXCR and keeps one entry per CDR3 protein. The sample records 300,000 to 400,000 distinct CDR3 sequences, roughly 31% being singletons. The rearrangement links TRBV29-1 to TRBJ2-7; TRBD2 matches 8 bases. Sample: PBMCs. The origin of this receptor is a woman aged 18-49 years in good health. CDR3 in amino acids: CSVGLEGMGLGSYEQYF. CDR3 DNA: TGCAGCGTCGGTCTGGAGGGTATGGGACTAGGATCCTACGAGCAGTACTTC.